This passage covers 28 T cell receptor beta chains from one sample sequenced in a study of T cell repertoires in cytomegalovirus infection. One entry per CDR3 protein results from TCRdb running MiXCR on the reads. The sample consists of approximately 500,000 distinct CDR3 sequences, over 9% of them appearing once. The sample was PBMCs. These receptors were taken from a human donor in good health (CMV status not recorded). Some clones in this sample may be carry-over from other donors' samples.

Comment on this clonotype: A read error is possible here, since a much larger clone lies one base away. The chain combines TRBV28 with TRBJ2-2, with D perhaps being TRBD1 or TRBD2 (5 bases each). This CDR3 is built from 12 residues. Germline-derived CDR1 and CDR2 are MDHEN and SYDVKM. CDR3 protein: CASGTSAGERFF. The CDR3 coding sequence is TGTGCCAGCGGGACCAGTGCCGGGGAGCGGTTTTTT.

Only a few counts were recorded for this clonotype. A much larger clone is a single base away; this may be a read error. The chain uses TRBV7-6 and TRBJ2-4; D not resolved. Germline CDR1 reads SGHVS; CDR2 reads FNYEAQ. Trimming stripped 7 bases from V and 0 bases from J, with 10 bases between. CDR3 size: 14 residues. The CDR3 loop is CASNKTEAKNIQYF. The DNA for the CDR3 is TGTGCCAGCAACAAAACAGAAGCCAAAAACATTCAGTACTTC.

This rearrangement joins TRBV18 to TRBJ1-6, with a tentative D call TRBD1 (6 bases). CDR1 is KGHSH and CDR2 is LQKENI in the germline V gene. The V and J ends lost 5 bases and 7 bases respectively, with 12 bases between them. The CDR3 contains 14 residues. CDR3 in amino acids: CASSTGTTNSPLHF. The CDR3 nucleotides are TGTGCCAGCTCAACCGGGACAACGAATTCACCCCTCCACTTT.

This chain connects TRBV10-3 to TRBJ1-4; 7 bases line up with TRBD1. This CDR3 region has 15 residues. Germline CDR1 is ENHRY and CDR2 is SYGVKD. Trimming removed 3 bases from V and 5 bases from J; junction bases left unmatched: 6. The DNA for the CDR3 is TGTGCCATCAGTGAAACCCGGACAGGAAATGAAAAACTGTTTTTT. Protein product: CAISETRTGNEKLFF.

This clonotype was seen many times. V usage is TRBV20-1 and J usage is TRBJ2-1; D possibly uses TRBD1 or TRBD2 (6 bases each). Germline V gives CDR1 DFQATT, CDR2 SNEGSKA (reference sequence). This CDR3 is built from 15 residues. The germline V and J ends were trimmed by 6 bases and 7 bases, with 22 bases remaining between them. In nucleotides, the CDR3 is TGCAGTGCCCCTGGGGGGCTAGCCGCGCGGAATGAGCAGTTCTTC. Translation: CSAPGGLAARNEQFF.

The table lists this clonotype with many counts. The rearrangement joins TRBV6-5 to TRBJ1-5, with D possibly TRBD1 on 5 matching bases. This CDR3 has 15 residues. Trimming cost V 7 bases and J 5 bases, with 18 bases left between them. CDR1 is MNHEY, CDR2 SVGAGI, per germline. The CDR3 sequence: CASTYGEGRDQPQHF. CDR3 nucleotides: TGTGCCAGCACCTACGGGGAGGGGCGGGATCAGCCCCAGCATTTT.

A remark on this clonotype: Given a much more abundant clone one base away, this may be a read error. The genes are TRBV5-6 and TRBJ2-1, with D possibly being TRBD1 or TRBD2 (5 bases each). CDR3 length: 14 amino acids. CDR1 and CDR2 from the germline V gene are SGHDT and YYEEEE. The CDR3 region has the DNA TGTCCCAGCAGCTTGGGTCTGGGGGTCAATGAGCAGTTCTTC. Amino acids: CPSSLGLGVNEQFF.

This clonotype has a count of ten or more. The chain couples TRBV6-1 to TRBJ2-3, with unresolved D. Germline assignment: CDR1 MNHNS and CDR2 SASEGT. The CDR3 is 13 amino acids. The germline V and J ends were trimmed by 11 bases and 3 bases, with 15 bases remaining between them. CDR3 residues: CAAPLPGTDTQYF. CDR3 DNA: TGTGCCGCCCCCCTCCCTGGGACAGATACGCAGTATTTT.

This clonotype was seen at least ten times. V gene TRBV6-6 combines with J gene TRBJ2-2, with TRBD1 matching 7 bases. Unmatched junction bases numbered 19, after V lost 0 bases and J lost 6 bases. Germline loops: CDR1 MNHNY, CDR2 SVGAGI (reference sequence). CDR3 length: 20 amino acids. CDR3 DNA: TGTGCCAGCAGTTACTCGATTGGTTCCCGACAGGGAAGATCCCCCGGGGAGCTGTTTTTT. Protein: CASSYSIGSRQGRSPGELFF.

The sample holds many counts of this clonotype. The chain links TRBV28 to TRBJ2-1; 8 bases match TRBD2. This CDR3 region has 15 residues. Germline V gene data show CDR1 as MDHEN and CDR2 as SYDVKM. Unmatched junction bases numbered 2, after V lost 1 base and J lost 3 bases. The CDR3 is CASSLFREGYNEQFF. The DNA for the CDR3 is TGTGCCAGCAGTTTATTTCGGGAGGGCTACAATGAGCAGTTCTTC.

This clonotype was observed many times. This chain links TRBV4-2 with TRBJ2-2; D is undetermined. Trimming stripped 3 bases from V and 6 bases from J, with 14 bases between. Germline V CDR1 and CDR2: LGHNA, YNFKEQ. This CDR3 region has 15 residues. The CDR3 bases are TGTGCCAGCAGCCATATAAAAGCGTTACCCGGGGAGCTGTTTTTT. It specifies CASSHIKALPGELFF.

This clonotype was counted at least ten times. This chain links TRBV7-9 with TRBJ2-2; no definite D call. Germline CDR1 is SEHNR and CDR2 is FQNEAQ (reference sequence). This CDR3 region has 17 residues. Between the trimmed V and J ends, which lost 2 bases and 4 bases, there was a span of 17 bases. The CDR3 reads CASSLTRLRQSTGELFF. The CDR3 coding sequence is TGTGCCAGCAGCTTAACCAGGCTACGTCAGAGCACCGGGGAGCTGTTTTTT.

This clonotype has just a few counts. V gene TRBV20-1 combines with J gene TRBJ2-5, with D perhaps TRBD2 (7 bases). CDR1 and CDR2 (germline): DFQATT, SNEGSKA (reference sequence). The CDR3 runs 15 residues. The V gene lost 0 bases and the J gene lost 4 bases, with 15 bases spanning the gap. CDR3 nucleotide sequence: TGCAGTGCTAGAGATCTCCGGGGGGCGAGAGAGACCCAGTACTTC. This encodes CSARDLRGARETQYF.

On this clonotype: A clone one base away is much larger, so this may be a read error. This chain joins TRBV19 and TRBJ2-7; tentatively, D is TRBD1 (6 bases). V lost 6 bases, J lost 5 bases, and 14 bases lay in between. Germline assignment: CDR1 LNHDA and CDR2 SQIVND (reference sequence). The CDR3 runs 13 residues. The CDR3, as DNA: TGTGCCAGTAGCAAGGGGGTGATGGACGAGCAGTACTTC. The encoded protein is CASSKGVMDEQYF. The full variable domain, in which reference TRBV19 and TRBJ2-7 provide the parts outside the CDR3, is DGGITQSPKYLFRKEGQNVTLSCEQNLNHDAMYWYRQDPGQGLRLIYYSQIVNDFQKGDIAEGYSVSREKKESFPLTVTSAQKNPTAFYLCASSKGVMDEQYFGPGTRLTVT.

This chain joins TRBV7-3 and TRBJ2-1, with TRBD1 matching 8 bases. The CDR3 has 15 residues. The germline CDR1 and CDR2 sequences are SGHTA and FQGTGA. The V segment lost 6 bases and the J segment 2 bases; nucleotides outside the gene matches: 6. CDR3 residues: CASSQDRAAYNEQFF. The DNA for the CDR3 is TGTGCCAGCAGTCAGGACAGGGCCGCCTACAATGAGCAGTTCTTC.

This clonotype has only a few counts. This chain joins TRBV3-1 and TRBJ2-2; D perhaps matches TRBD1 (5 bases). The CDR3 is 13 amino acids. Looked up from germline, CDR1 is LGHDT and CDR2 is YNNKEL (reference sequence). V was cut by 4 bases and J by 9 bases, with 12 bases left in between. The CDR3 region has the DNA TGTGCCAGCAGCCGGGGCGCAACCCGGGAGCTGTTTTTT. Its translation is CASSRGATRELFF.

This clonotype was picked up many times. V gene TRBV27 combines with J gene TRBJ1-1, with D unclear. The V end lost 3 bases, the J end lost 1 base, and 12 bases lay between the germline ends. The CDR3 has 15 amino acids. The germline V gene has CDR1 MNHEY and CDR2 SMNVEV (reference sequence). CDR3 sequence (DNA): TGTGCCAGCAGTTTGAGTTGGTCGGGGAACACTGAAGCTTTCTTT. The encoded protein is CASSLSWSGNTEAFF.

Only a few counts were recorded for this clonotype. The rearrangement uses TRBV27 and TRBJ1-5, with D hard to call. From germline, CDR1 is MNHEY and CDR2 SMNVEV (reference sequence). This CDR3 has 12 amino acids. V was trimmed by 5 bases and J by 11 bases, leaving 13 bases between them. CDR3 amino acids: CASSPGNRAQHF. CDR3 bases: TGTGCCAGCAGTCCGGGGAATCGGGCCCAGCATTTT.

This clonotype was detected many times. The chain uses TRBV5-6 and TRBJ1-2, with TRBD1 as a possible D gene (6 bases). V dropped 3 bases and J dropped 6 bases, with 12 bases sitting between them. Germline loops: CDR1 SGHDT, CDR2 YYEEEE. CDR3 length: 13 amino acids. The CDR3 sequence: CASSYRASDGYTF. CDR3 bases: TGTGCCAGCAGCTACAGGGCAAGTGATGGCTACACCTTC.

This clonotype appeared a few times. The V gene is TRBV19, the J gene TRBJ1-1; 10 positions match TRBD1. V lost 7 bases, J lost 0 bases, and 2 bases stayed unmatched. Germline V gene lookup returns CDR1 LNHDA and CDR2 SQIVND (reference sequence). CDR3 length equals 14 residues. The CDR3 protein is CASKGQGMNTEAFF. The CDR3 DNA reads TGTGCCAGTAAGGGACAGGGGATGAACACTGAAGCTTTCTTT.

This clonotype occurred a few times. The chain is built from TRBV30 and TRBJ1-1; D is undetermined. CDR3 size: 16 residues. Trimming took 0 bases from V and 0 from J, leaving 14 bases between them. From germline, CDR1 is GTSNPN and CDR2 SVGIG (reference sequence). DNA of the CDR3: TGTGCCTGGAGTGTAATCGGGCGGAACATGAACACTGAAGCTTTCTTT. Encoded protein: CAWSVIGRNMNTEAFF. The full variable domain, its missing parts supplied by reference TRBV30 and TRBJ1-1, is SQTIHQWPATLVQPVGSPLSLECTVEGTSNPNLYWYRQAAGRGLQLLFYSVGIGQISSEVPQNLSASRPQDRQFILSSKKLLLSDSGFYLCAWSVIGRNMNTEAFFGQGTRLTVV.

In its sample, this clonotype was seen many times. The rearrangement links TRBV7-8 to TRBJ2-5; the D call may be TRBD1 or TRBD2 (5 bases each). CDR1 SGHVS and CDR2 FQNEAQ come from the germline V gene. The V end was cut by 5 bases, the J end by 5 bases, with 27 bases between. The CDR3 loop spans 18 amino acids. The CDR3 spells CASSLPPWGPPSGETQYF. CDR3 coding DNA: TGTGCCAGCAGCCTACCTCCCTGGGGACCTCCATCAGGGGAGACCCAGTACTTC.

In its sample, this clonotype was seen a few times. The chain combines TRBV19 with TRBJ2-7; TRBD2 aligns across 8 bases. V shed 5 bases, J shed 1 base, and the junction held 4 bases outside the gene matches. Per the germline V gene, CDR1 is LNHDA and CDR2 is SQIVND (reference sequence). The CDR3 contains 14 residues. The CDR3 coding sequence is TGTGCCAGTAGTTCGAGCGGGGGTTCCTACGAGCAGTACTTC. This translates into CASSSSGGSYEQYF. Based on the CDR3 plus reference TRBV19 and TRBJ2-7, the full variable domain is DGGITQSPKYLFRKEGQNVTLSCEQNLNHDAMYWYRQDPGQGLRLIYYSQIVNDFQKGDIAEGYSVSREKKESFPLTVTSAQKNPTAFYLCASSSSGGSYEQYFGPGTRLTVT.

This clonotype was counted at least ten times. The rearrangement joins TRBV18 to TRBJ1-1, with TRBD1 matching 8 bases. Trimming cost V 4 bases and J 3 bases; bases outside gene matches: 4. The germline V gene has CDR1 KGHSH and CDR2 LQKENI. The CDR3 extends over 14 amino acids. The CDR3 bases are TGTGCCAGCTCACGACAGGGGCCGCACACTGAAGCTTTCTTT. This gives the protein CASSRQGPHTEAFF.

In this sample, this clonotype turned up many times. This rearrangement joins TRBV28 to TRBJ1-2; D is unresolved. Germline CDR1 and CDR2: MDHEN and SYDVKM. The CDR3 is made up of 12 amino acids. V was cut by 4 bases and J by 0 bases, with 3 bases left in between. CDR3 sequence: CASSSTNYGYTF. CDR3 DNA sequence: TGTGCCAGCAGTTCGACTAACTATGGCTACACCTTC.

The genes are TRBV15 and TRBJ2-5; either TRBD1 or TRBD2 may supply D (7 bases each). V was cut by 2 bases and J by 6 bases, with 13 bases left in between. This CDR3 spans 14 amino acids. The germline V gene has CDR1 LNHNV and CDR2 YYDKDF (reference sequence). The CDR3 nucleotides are TGTGCCACCAGCAGACCAGGGGGACTAAAGACCCAGTACTTC. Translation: CATSRPGGLKTQYF. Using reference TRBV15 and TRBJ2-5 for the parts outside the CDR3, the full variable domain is DAMVIQNPRYQVTQFGKPVTLSCSQTLNHNVMYWYQQKSSQAPKLLFHYYDKDFNNEADTPDNFQSRRPNTSFCFLDIRSPGLGDTAMYLCATSRPGGLKTQYFGPGTRLLVL.

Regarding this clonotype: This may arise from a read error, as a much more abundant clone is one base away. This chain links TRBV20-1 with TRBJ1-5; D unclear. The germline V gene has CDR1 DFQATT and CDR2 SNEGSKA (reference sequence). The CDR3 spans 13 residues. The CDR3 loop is CSASKAANQPQQF. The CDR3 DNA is TGCAGTGCCTCTAAGGCCGCGAATCAGCCCCAGCAATTT.

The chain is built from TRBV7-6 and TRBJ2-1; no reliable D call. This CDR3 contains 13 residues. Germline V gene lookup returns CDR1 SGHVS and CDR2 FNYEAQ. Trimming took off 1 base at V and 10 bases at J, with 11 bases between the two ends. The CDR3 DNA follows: TGTGCCAGCAGCTTAGGCGTTTCCCGGGAGCAGTTCTTC. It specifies CASSLGVSREQFF.